The clone carrying this T cell receptor beta chain has just a few counts. The antigen remains unidentified. This sample was included in a study of memory CD4+ T cells and cytomegalovirus serostatus. Whole-study context: Donors were healthy Belgian adults, fewer than ten CMV seropositive and approximately 25 seronegative.

Method: immunoSEQ multiplex PCR; TCRdb's copy keeps in-frame clones and lacks some. The sample records 45,000 to 60,000 clones, about three quarters being singletons. The sort gate was single viable CD3+CD4+CD8-CD45RO+ cells for memory CD4+ T cells. General observations from the study: A US-trained random forest predicted CMV serostatus with median AUC around 0.9. CD4+ memory repertoires contained about two fifths of the roughly 150 reported CMV TCRbeta sequences.

CDR3 length equals 13 residues. V lost 7 bases and J lost 1, with 11 bases in between. CDR1 and CDR2 from the germline V gene are SQVTM and ANQGSEA. The clonotype originates from an adult in good health and CMV-seropositive. The sample was memory CD4+ T cells from blood. V usage is TRBV29-1 and J usage is TRBJ1-3; maybe TRBD1 (5 bases). CDR3: CSADRLSGNTIYF. The CDR3 DNA sequence: TGCAGCGCTGACAGATTGTCTGGAAACACCATATATTTT.